The present T cell receptor beta chain was sequenced within a study of OX40 agonist ivuxolimab in advanced cancers. Study-wide points: Averaged across samples, CD8+ T cells carried more expanded clones than CD4+ did.

On this clone itself: The antigen is unknown.

Germline V gene lookup returns CDR1 SGHKS and CDR2 YYEKEE (reference sequence). Trimming cost V 5 bases and J 4 bases, with 10 bases left between them. The CDR3 consists of 14 residues. The assay was immunoSEQ multiplex PCR, and TCRdb's table has in-frame clones only and misses some. The sample lists 8,500 to 10,000 clones, roughly 90% occurring once. The V call is TRBV5-5, the J call TRBJ1-6; D may be TRBD1 (5 bases). This specimen was CD4+ or CD8+ T cells sorted from blood, taken in a trial of the OX40 agonist ivuxolimab. This receptor was identified in an adult with an advanced solid tumor such as melanoma, head and neck, liver or kidney cancer. In DNA, the CDR3 is TGTGCCAGCAGTGGGGCCTCTTATAATTCACCCCTCCACTTT. It is translated as CASSGASYNSPLHF.